The 26 T cell receptor beta chains given below trace back to one sample, sequenced in a study of blood T cell repertoires in COVID-19. The method was immunoSEQ multiplex PCR; TCRdb's version includes in-frame clones alone and lacks a portion of them. The sample lists around 260,000 clones; around 87% were seen once. Sequences were obtained from peripheral blood. These receptors were obtained from a middle-aged woman who had recovered from COVID-19.

V usage is TRBV4-2 and J usage is TRBJ1-2, with a possible D match to TRBD1 (5 bases). The length of the CDR3 is 15 residues. Germline V gives CDR1 LGHNA, CDR2 YNFKEQ. The V end was cut by 0 bases, the J end by 8 bases, with 16 bases between. CDR3 DNA: TGTGCCAGCAGCCAAGATACGCAGGGTATTGGCGGCTACACCTTC. The encoded protein is CASSQDTQGIGGYTF.

This clone was seen only once. The CDR3, as DNA: TGTGCCAGCAGCCAAGATTTCCGGACAGGGCCCGACGAGCAGTACTTC. It encodes CASSQDFRTGPDEQYF. The genes are TRBV3-1 (or the pseudogene TRBV3-2) and TRBJ2-7, with 8 bases that match TRBD1. With 0 bases clipped from V and 5 bases from J, the junction kept 9 bases outside the gene matches. In germline, CDR1 is LGHDT, CDR2 YNNKEL (reference sequence). The length of the CDR3 is 16 residues.

V is TRBV6-4 and J is TRBJ2-7; 8 bases are shared with TRBD1. The CDR3 extends over 14 amino acids. CDR1 and CDR2 (germline): MRHNA, SNTAGT. V lost 4 bases, J lost 2 bases, and 4 bases stayed unmatched. Here the CDR3 DNA reads TGTGCCAGCAGTGTAGACAGGGGCCCCTACGAGCAGTACTTC. It encodes CASSVDRGPYEQYF.

This sequence joins TRBV19 and TRBJ1-2; 8 bases fit TRBD1. This CDR3 comprises 16 residues. Germline trimming cut 5 bases from V and 4 bases from J; bases unmatched to any gene: 12. Germline V gene data show CDR1 as LNHDA and CDR2 as SQIVND (reference sequence). CDR3: CASSLDRRGQGYGYTF. CDR3 in DNA: TGTGCCAGTAGTTTGGACCGCAGGGGGCAAGGCTATGGCTACACCTTC.

V is TRBV7-2 and J is TRBJ2-7; D gene unclear. The CDR3 consists of 15 residues. CDR1 SGHTA and CDR2 FQGNSA come from the germline V gene. V lost 5 bases and J 4 bases, leaving 18 bases between the germline ends. DNA for the CDR3: TGTGCCAGCAGCCTTAGTAGAACTATTTTTTACGAGCAGTACTTC. Protein sequence: CASSLSRTIFYEQYF.

The chain uses TRBV29-1 and TRBJ2-5; D uncertain. Germline V gene lookup returns CDR1 SQVTM and CDR2 ANQGSEA. V was trimmed by 1 base and J by 4 bases, leaving 10 bases between them. The CDR3 spans 13 residues. CDR3 coding DNA: TGCAGCGTTGAAGTCTGGCAGCGAGAGACCCAGTACTTC. Translated, it gives CSVEVWQRETQYF.

This clone was observed a handful of times. The chain couples TRBV11-3 to TRBJ1-4; D is uncertain. Trimming removed 5 bases from V and 5 bases from J, with 9 bases in between. This CDR3 contains 13 residues. The germline V gene has CDR1 SGHNT and CDR2 YENEEA. In DNA, the CDR3 is TGTGCCAGCAGCCGAAGCGCAAATGAAAAACTGTTTTTT. It specifies CASSRSANEKLFF.

In this sample, this clone turned up once. This chain uses TRBV27 with TRBJ1-2; tentatively, D is TRBD1 (6 bases). V was pared by 7 bases and J by 8 bases, with 20 bases between. CDR1 is MNHEY, CDR2 SMNVEV, per germline (reference sequence). The CDR3 spans 14 residues. The DNA for the CDR3 is TGTGCCAGCACCCCCACCCCCGGGACAACCGGCTACACCTTC. Translation gives CASTPTPGTTGYTF.

This clone has only a few counts. CDR3 DNA sequence: TGTGCCACCAGCAGACGTTCTAGGGGGACTGAAGCTTTCTTT. Its translation: CATSRRSRGTEAFF. The chain joins TRBV15 to TRBJ1-1; the D gene is possibly TRBD1 (6 bases). Trimming stripped 2 bases from V and 5 bases from J, with 12 bases between. Germline loops: CDR1 LNHNV, CDR2 YYDKDF (reference sequence). This CDR3 has 14 residues. Full variable domain (outside the CDR3, taken from reference TRBV15 and TRBJ1-1): DAMVIQNPRYQVTQFGKPVTLSCSQTLNHNVMYWYQQKSSQAPKLLFHYYDKDFNNEADTPDNFQSRRPNTSFCFLDIRSPGLGDTAMYLCATSRRSRGTEAFFGQGTRLTVV.

The chain is built from TRBV4-1 and TRBJ1-6; D not resolved. This CDR3 comprises 13 residues. Deletions cut 4 bases from V and 9 bases from J, with 10 bases between. In germline, CDR1 is MGHRA, CDR2 YSYEKL. The CDR3 region is CASSPPGSSPLHF. The CDR3 nucleotides read TGCGCCAGCAGCCCGCCCGGGAGTTCACCCCTCCACTTT.

The rearrangement links TRBV12-5 to TRBJ2-1, with D possibly matching TRBD2 (6 bases). V was pared by 3 bases and J by 9 bases, with 15 bases between. Germline CDR1 LGHNT, CDR2 FRNRAP. This CDR3 has 14 residues. CDR3 residues: CASGFRTSSGEQFF. CDR3 bases: TGTGCTAGTGGTTTCCGAACTAGCTCGGGTGAGCAGTTCTTC.

V usage is TRBV4-1 and J usage is TRBJ2-2; 13 nucleotides match TRBD2. Germline V gene lookup returns CDR1 MGHRA and CDR2 YSYEKL. The CDR3 totals 16 residues. Trimming cost V 7 bases and J 3 bases; bases outside gene matches: 5. The CDR3 spells CASTTSGGADTGELFF. The CDR3 DNA is TGCGCCAGCACTACTAGCGGGGGGGCAGACACCGGGGAGCTGTTTTTT.

The V and J genes are TRBV2 and TRBJ2-6, with a weak D call TRBD1 (5 bases). This CDR3 has 13 residues. Deletions cut 8 bases from V and 8 bases from J, with 13 bases between. Per germline, CDR1 SNHLY and CDR2 FYNNEI. The CDR3 is CASGPGWTNVLTF. The CDR3 coding sequence is TGTGCCAGCGGCCCAGGGTGGACCAACGTCCTGACTTTC.

The rearrangement joins TRBV11-2 to TRBJ2-7, with D tentatively TRBD2 (7 bases). CDR1 and CDR2 from the germline V gene are SGHAT and FQNNGV. CDR3 length: 15 residues. V gave up 5 bases and J gave up 3 bases, with 17 bases separating them. Here the CDR3 DNA reads TGTGCCAGCAGCCCCTCGGGGGGCGGAAGCTACGAGCAGTACTTC. It yields the protein CASSPSGGGSYEQYF.

The V call is TRBV2, the J call TRBJ1-2; D may be TRBD1 (5 bases). The CDR3 runs 14 residues. The V and J ends lost 6 bases and 5 bases respectively, with 16 bases between them. The germline gives CDR1 SNHLY, CDR2 FYNNEI. In DNA form, the CDR3 reads TGTGCCAGCAGCAAAAGGTGGCGACAGTATGGCTACACCTTC. This gives the protein CASSKRWRQYGYTF. The full variable domain, in which reference TRBV2 and TRBJ1-2 provide the parts outside the CDR3, is EPEVTQTPSHQVTQMGQEVILRCVPISNHLYFYWYRQILGQKVEFLVSFYNNEISEKSEIFDDQFSVERPDGSNFTLKIRSTKLEDSAMYFCASSKRWRQYGYTFGSGTRLTVV.

The chain employs TRBV10-3 and TRBJ2-1, with a tentative D call TRBD1 (5 bases). The CDR3 runs 13 residues. The V gene lost 6 bases and the J gene lost 4 bases, with 10 bases spanning the gap. Germline CDR1 is ENHRY and CDR2 is SYGVKD. CDR3 loop: CAIRDTIYNEQFF. As DNA, the CDR3 is TGTGCCATCAGGGACACAATATACAATGAGCAGTTCTTC.

This sequence joins TRBV5-1 and TRBJ2-7; 10 bases are a match to TRBD2. The CDR3 covers 14 residues. V dropped 4 bases and J dropped 2; count of bases not matched to a gene: 3. From germline, CDR1 is SGHRS and CDR2 YFSETQ. In DNA form, the CDR3 reads TGCGCCAGCAGCAGCGGGGGGGATGCCTACGAGCAGTACTTC. Amino acid sequence: CASSSGGDAYEQYF.

The V gene is TRBV11-2, the J gene TRBJ2-7; D perhaps matches TRBD1 (5 bases). Germline-derived CDR1 and CDR2 are SGHAT and FQNNGV. The CDR3 consists of 16 residues. Trimming left V 4 bases short and J 0 bases short, with 16 bases between. The DNA for the CDR3 is TGTGCCAGCAGCTCCTTAGGGGCCCAATACTCCTACGAGCAGTACTTC. It is translated as CASSSLGAQYSYEQYF.

The rearrangement uses TRBV5-6 and TRBJ2-3, with unresolved D. Trimming stripped 1 base from V and 3 bases from J, with 6 bases between. The CDR3 extends over 13 amino acids. Germline CDR1 reads SGHDT; CDR2 reads YYEEEE. CDR3 DNA: TGTGCCAGCAGCTTGATGAGGACAGATACGCAGTATTTT. Its translation is CASSLMRTDTQYF.

The rearrangement uses TRBV7-9 and TRBJ2-1, with TRBD2 matching 8 bases. This CDR3 region has 16 residues. V was clipped by 6 bases and J by 0 bases; unmatched bases: 7. Germline lookup yields CDR1 SEHNR and CDR2 FQNEAQ (reference sequence). This chain's CDR3 is CASSSQSGSSYNEQFF. DNA of the CDR3: TGTGCCAGCAGTTCACAAAGCGGGAGCTCCTACAATGAGCAGTTCTTC.

The chain uses TRBV6-5 and TRBJ1-2; D is unclear. This CDR3 has 13 amino acids. Germline V gene lookup returns CDR1 MNHEY and CDR2 SVGAGI. V lost 3 bases and J lost 2, with 7 bases in between. The DNA of the CDR3 is TGTGCCAGCAGTTATGAGGGCAACTATGGCTACACCTTC. Translated: CASSYEGNYGYTF.

The chain joins TRBV19 to TRBJ1-2; D is unresolved. Trimming shortened V by 5 bases and J by 0 bases, and 10 bases separated the two germline ends. Germline V gene data show CDR1 as LNHDA and CDR2 as SQIVND (reference sequence). The CDR3 is 14 residues long. In nucleotides, the CDR3 is TGTGCCAGTAGTTTTTCCCACACTAACTATGGCTACACCTTC. This sequence encodes CASSFSHTNYGYTF. The full variable domain, in which reference TRBV19 and TRBJ1-2 provide the parts outside the CDR3, is DGGITQSPKYLFRKEGQNVTLSCEQNLNHDAMYWYRQDPGQGLRLIYYSQIVNDFQKGDIAEGYSVSREKKESFPLTVTSAQKNPTAFYLCASSFSHTNYGYTFGSGTRLTVV.

This clone was seen only once. V gene TRBV5-4 combines with J gene TRBJ2-4; 11 bases fit TRBD2. The ends lost 5 bases at V and 6 bases at J; junction bases unmatched: 10. The CDR3 is 16 residues long. Looked up from germline, CDR1 is SGHNT and CDR2 is YYREEE (reference sequence). CDR3 loop: CASSFSGGARGNIQYF. The CDR3 region has the DNA TGTGCCAGCAGTTTTAGCGGGGGGGCCAGAGGAAACATTCAGTACTTC.

This clone appeared once. The gene calls are TRBV7-9 and TRBJ1-1, with D possibly matching TRBD1 (6 bases). Per germline, CDR1 SEHNR and CDR2 FQNEAQ (reference sequence). V was pared by 0 bases and J by 2 bases, with 13 bases between. The CDR3 has 16 amino acids. Here the CDR3 reads CASSLADWGQNTEAFF. Written as DNA, the CDR3 is TGTGCCAGCAGCTTAGCCGATTGGGGACAAAACACTGAAGCTTTCTTT.

This chain uses TRBV6-5 with TRBJ2-1, with 7 bases that match TRBD2. V was clipped by 6 bases and J by 4 bases; unmatched bases: 6. CDR3 length: 14 amino acids. Germline CDR1 MNHEY, CDR2 SVGAGI. DNA for the CDR3: TGTGCCAGCAGCACCGGGACTAAATACAATGAGCAGTTCTTC. Translating it yields CASSTGTKYNEQFF.

This rearrangement joins TRBV19 to TRBJ1-1; D unclear. Trimming removed 3 bases from V and 8 bases from J, with 7 bases in between. This CDR3 has 11 amino acids. The germline V gene has CDR1 LNHDA and CDR2 SQIVND (reference sequence). CDR3 nucleotides: TGTGCCAGTAGTATGTTGCGGGAAGCTTTCTTT. Its protein is CASSMLREAFF.